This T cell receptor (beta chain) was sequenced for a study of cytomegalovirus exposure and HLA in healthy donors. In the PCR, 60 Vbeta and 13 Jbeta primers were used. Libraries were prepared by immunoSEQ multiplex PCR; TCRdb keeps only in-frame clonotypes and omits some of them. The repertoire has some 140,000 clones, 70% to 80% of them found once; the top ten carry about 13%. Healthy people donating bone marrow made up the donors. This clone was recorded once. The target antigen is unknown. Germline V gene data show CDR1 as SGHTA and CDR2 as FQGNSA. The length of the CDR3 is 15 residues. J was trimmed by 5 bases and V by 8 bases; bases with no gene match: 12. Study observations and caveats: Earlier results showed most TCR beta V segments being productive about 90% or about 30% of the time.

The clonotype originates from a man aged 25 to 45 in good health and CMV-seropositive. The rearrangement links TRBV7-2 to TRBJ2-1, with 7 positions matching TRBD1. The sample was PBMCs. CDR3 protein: CASGDRDSINNEQFF. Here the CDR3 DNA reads TGTGCCAGCGGAGACCGGGACAGCATTAACAATGAGCAGTTCTTC.